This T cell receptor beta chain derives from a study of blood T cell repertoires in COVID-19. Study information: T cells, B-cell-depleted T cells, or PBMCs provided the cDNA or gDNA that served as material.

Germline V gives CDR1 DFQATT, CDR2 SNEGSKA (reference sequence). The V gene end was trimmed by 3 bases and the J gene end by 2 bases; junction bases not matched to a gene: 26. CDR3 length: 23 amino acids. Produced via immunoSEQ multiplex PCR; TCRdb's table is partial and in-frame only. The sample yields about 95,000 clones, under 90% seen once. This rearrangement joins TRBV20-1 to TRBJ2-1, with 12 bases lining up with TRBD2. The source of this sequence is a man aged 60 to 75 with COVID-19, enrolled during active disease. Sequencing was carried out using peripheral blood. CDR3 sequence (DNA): TGCAGTGCTAGTGAGTTTACAGGGGAGTGGCTAGCGGGAGGGTTCGAGGCCTACAATGAGCAGTTCTTC. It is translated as CSASEFTGEWLAGGFEAYNEQFF.